Each of the 24 T cell receptor beta chains below was sequenced from the same sample in a study of cytomegalovirus exposure and HLA in healthy donors. The study ran its PCR with 60 Vbeta and 13 Jbeta primers. Here immunoSEQ multiplex PCR was the method, and the copy in TCRdb shows in-frame clones only, minus some. The sample has 150,000 or so clones; around 80% are singletons. The specimen was PBMCs. These receptors were obtained from a woman between 45 and 65 years old in good health and CMV-seropositive.

Comments on this clone: An end of the junction differs from the germline gene, which may be a read error. The chain carries TRBV6-1 and TRBJ2-3; D is undetermined. This CDR3 spans 16 amino acids. Per the germline V gene, CDR1 is MNHNS and CDR2 is SASEGT. CDR3 nucleotide sequence: TGTGCCAGCAGGGAAGGGCCGGCAGCTAGTACAGATACGCAGTATTTT. Amino acids: CASREGPAASTDTQYF.

This chain uses TRBV5-6 with TRBJ1-2; the D is unclear. The length of the CDR3 is 13 residues. CDR1 is SGHDT, CDR2 YYEEEE, per germline. V was clipped by 0 bases and J by 4 bases, with 7 bases between them. CDR3 DNA sequence: TGTGCCAGCAGCTTGGGGTCGGGCTATGGCTACACCTTC. This codes for CASSLGSGYGYTF.

This chain joins TRBV5-1 and TRBJ1-1; no definite D call. CDR1 and CDR2 (germline): SGHRS, YFSETQ. CDR3 length: 13 residues. V was shortened by 4 bases and J by 0 bases, with 7 bases between the two germline ends. CDR3 protein: CASSPGMNTEAFF. CDR3 nucleotide sequence: TGCGCCAGCAGCCCGGGGATGAACACTGAAGCTTTCTTT.

The genes are TRBV18 and TRBJ1-4, with a possible D match to TRBD1 (5 bases). This CDR3 is built from 15 residues. The V end lost 3 bases, the J end lost 8 bases, and 16 bases lay between the germline ends. The germline V gene encodes CDR1 KGHSH and CDR2 LQKENI. Here the CDR3 DNA reads TGTGCCAGCTCACCGTCCGGAGGGGTAGGGGAAAAACTGTTTTTT. As protein: CASSPSGGVGEKLFF.

The chain has TRBV25-1 and TRBJ1-4, with a tentative D call TRBD1 (5 bases). Trimming pared 3 bases from V and 8 bases from J, leaving 16 bases between. The germline V gene encodes CDR1 MGHDK and CDR2 SYGVNS. This CDR3 contains 15 residues. CDR3 sequence (DNA): TGTGCCAGCAGTGAGTTTACGCAGGGTGGAGAAAAACTGTTTTTT. Amino acids: CASSEFTQGGEKLFF.

The chain joins TRBV28 to TRBJ2-1; 10 bases match TRBD2. The CDR3 length is 15 residues. V was pared by 7 bases and J by 3 bases, with 6 bases of the junction left unmatched. From germline, CDR1 is MDHEN and CDR2 SYDVKM. DNA for the CDR3: TGTGCCAGCACCACTAGCGGGATCGTCTACAATGAGCAGTTCTTC. Its translation is CASTTSGIVYNEQFF.

This clone was seen a few times. This rearrangement joins TRBV7-2 to TRBJ1-3; D gene uncertain. Trimming took off 4 bases at V and 0 bases at J, with 4 bases between the two ends. Germline lookup yields CDR1 SGHTA and CDR2 FQGNSA. The CDR3 is 13 amino acids. The CDR3 loop is CASSSSSGNTIYF. The CDR3 bases are TGTGCCAGCAGCTCCTCCTCTGGAAACACCATATATTTT.

V and J are TRBV29-1 and TRBJ1-4, with 9 bases that match TRBD1. V shed 2 bases and J 10 bases; nucleotides not matched to a gene: 5. This CDR3 spans 13 amino acids. CDR1 is SQVTM and CDR2 is ANQGSEA in the germline V gene. CDR3 in amino acids: CSVERQGEGKLFF. CDR3 nucleotides: TGCAGCGTTGAAAGACAGGGGGAGGGAAAACTGTTTTTT. The full variable domain, in which reference TRBV29-1 and TRBJ1-4 provide the parts outside the CDR3, is SAVISQKPSRDICQRGTSLTIQCQVDSQVTMMFWYRQQPGQSLTLIATANQGSEATYESGFVIDKFPISRPNLTFSTLTVSNMSPEDSSIYLCSVERQGEGKLFFGSGTQLSVL.

This sequence joins TRBV11-2 and TRBJ2-3; TRBD2 aligns across 8 bases. Per the germline V gene, CDR1 is SGHAT and CDR2 is FQNNGV. This CDR3 has 17 amino acids. V was clipped by 0 bases and J by 4 bases; unmatched bases: 9. CDR3: CASSLDVGTRWADTQYF. CDR3 nucleotides: TGTGCCAGCAGCTTAGATGTCGGGACTAGGTGGGCAGATACGCAGTATTTT.

The genes are TRBV7-2 and TRBJ2-1, with D possibly TRBD2 on 7 matching bases. The V end was cut by 1 base, the J end by 6 bases, with 13 bases between. CDR1 and CDR2 from the germline V gene are SGHTA and FQGNSA. The CDR3 is 15 amino acids. This CDR3 is CASSLEQGGGNEQFF. The CDR3 DNA reads TGTGCCAGCAGCTTAGAACAGGGCGGGGGCAATGAGCAGTTCTTC.

The chain employs TRBV7-9 and TRBJ1-2; possible D gene TRBD1, 6 bases. Germline-derived CDR1 and CDR2 are SEHNR and FQNEAQ (reference sequence). The CDR3 sequence is 12 residues long. Trimming cost V 4 bases and J 4 bases, with 7 bases left between them. CDR3 sequence: CASSSDSYGYTF. The CDR3 region has the DNA TGTGCCAGCAGCTCGGACAGCTATGGCTACACCTTC.

This sequence joins TRBV10-2 and TRBJ1-5, with 10 bases lining up with TRBD1. This CDR3 is built from 19 residues. Germline V CDR1 and CDR2: WSHSY, SAAADI. V lost 3 bases to trimming and J lost 4 bases; unmatched junction nucleotides: 15. This CDR3 is CASSEHQGTGEKRNQPQHF. CDR3 DNA sequence: TGCGCCAGCAGTGAACATCAAGGGACAGGGGAGAAGAGGAATCAGCCCCAGCATTTT.

The V call is TRBV10-3, the J call TRBJ2-5; weak D call: TRBD2 (6 bases). This CDR3 region has 13 residues. Trimming stripped 7 bases from V and 1 base from J, with 10 bases between. Germline V gene data show CDR1 as ENHRY and CDR2 as SYGVKD. CDR3 residues: CAIKGGAQETQYF. The CDR3 DNA follows: TGTGCCATCAAAGGAGGGGCCCAAGAGACCCAGTACTTC.

The CDR3 loop reads CTSSQGTSGRVGEQYF. The CDR3 DNA sequence: TGCACCAGCAGCCAAGGGACTAGCGGGAGAGTCGGCGAGCAGTACTTC. The rearrangement joins TRBV1 to TRBJ2-7; the tabulated D call, TRBD2, remains unverified against the DNA. TRBV1 is shown as a pseudogene. The CDR3 runs to 16 residues.

This sequence joins TRBV10-1 and TRBJ2-1, with TRBD1 matching over 7 bases. Germline V gene sequence: CDR1 WNHNN, CDR2 SYGVQD (reference sequence). The CDR3 covers 15 residues. With V trimmed by 5 bases and J by 7 bases, 11 bases remained unmatched. The CDR3 sequence is CASSIERTGINEQFF. In DNA, the CDR3 is TGCGCCAGCAGTATTGAACGGACAGGTATAAATGAGCAGTTCTTC.

This chain links TRBV6-5 with TRBJ2-7; D is possibly TRBD2 (5 bases). The CDR3 spans 14 residues. CDR1 and CDR2 from the germline V gene are MNHEY and SVGAGI. Trimming removed 3 bases at V and 0 bases at J, with 9 bases between. CDR3 bases: TGTGCCAGCAGTTATTTTGGGAGCTCCTACGAGCAGTACTTC. Translating it yields CASSYFGSSYEQYF.

The chain employs TRBV7-9 and TRBJ2-2; the match to TRBD2 covers 8 bases. Trimming at V came to 5 bases and at J to 1 base, leaving 6 bases not matched to a gene. The CDR3 runs 16 residues. Per the germline V gene, CDR1 is SEHNR and CDR2 is FQNEAQ (reference sequence). The CDR3: CASSPPSGLNTGELFF. The CDR3 region has the DNA TGTGCCAGCAGCCCCCCTAGCGGGCTGAACACCGGGGAGCTGTTTTTT.

The V call is TRBV21-1, the J call TRBJ2-5; TRBD2, the table's D call, was not compared with the DNA. TRBV21-1 represents a pseudogene. The CDR3 is 16 residues long. For the CDR3, the DNA is TGTGCCAGCAGCATAAGACTAGCGGGCTTGGTAGAGACCCAGTACTTC. Encoded protein: CASSIRLAGLVETQYF.

The CDR3 loop reads CASSQEGRAVTEAFF. In nucleotides, the CDR3 is TGCGCCAGCAGCCAAGAGGGCAGGGCGGTCACTGAAGCTTTCTTT. The chain is built from TRBV4-1 and TRBJ1-1; a possible D gene is TRBD1 (5 bases). V was shortened by 0 bases and J by 4 bases, with 12 bases between the two germline ends. The germline CDR1 and CDR2 sequences are MGHRA and YSYEKL. The CDR3 runs 15 residues.

This rearrangement joins TRBV7-2 to TRBJ1-5; TRBD1 is a possible D gene (6 bases). Trimming removed 2 bases from V and 1 base from J, with 12 bases in between. CDR3 length: 16 residues. The germline V gene has CDR1 SGHTA and CDR2 FQGNSA. CDR3 sequence: CASSLLMGASNQPQHF. CDR3 sequence (DNA): TGTGCCAGCAGCTTATTGATGGGGGCGAGCAATCAGCCCCAGCATTTT.

This clone was observed a single time. The chain joins TRBV5-1 to TRBJ2-3; 7 bases map to TRBD2. The CDR3 loop spans 16 amino acids. J lost 1 base, V lost 1 base, and 6 bases had no gene match. Germline-derived CDR1 and CDR2 are SGHRS and YFSETQ. This CDR3 reads CASSLYGGGGTDTQYF. The DNA of the CDR3 is TGCGCCAGCAGCTTGTACGGGGGAGGGGGCACAGATACGCAGTATTTT.

This clone came up a few times. V is TRBV28 and J is TRBJ2-1; TRBD2 matches at 7 bases. The V gene end was trimmed by 7 bases and the J gene end by 2 bases; junction bases not matched to a gene: 11. The length of the CDR3 is 16 residues. Germline CDR1 MDHEN, CDR2 SYDVKM. The CDR3 DNA reads as TGTGCCAGCATTTCGGGCGGGAGTCCTGCCTACAATGAGCAGTTCTTC. It specifies CASISGGSPAYNEQFF.

The chain carries TRBV5-1 and TRBJ2-7, with D perhaps matching TRBD1 (5 bases). With 0 bases removed from V and 1 base from J, the gap between germline ends came to 14 bases. Germline loops: CDR1 SGHRS, CDR2 YFSETQ. CDR3 length: 16 amino acids. In nucleotides, the CDR3 is TGCGCCAGCAGCTTGGTCGCTACAGGCCTTTCCTACGAGCAGTACTTC. Its translation: CASSLVATGLSYEQYF.

The rearrangement uses TRBV7-9 and TRBJ1-2; 7 bases are shared with TRBD1. Germline V CDR1 and CDR2: SEHNR, FQNEAQ (reference sequence). Trimming at V came to 6 bases and at J to 8 bases, leaving 12 bases not matched to a gene. The CDR3 length is 14 residues. The CDR3, as DNA: TGTGCCAGCAGAAATTCCGGGACAGCTGACGGCTACACCTTC. This codes for CASRNSGTADGYTF.